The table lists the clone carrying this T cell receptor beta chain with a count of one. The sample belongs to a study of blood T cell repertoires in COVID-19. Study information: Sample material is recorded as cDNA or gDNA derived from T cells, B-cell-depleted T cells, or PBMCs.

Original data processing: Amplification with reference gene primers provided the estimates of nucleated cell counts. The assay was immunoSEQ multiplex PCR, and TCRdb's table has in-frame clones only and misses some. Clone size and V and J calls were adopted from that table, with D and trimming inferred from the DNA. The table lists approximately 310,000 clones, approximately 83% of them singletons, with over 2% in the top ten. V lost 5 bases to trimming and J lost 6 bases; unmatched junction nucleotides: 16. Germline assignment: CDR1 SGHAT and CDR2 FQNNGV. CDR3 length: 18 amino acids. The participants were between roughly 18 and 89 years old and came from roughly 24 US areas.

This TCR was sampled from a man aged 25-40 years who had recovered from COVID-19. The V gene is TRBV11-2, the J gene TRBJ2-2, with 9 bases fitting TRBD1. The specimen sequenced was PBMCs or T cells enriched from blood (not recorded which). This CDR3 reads CASSLLTGGISFAGELFF. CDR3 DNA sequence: TGTGCCAGCAGCCTATTGACAGGGGGAATTTCGTTCGCCGGGGAGCTGTTTTTT.